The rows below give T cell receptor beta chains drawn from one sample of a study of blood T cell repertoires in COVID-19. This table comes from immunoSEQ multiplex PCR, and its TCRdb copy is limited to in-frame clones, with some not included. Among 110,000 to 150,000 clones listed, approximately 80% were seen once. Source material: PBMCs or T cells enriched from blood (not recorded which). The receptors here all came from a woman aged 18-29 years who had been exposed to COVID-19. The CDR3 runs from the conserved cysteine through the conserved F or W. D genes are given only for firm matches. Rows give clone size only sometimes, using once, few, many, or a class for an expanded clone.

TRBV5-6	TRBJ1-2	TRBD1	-	CASSWTGVIGYTF	TGTGCCAGCAGCTGGACAGGGGTTATTGGCTACACCTTC
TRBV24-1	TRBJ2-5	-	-	CATRRGRGDETQYF	TGTGCCACCAGGCGGGGCAGAGGGGATGAGACCCAGTACTTC
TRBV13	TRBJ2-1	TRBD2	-	CASSLDTVAGITYNEQFF	TGTGCCAGCAGCTTAGACACGGTAGCGGGAATCACCTACAATGAGCAGTTCTTC
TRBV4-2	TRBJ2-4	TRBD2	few	CASSHEREGRQYF	TGTGCCAGCAGTCATGAGCGGGAGGGCCGTCAGTACTTC
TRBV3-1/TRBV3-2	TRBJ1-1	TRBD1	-	CASSRRDSLLNTEAFF	TGTGCCAGCAGCCGGCGGGACAGCTTATTGAACACTGAAGCTTTCTTT
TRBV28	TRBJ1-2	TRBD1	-	CASSLVGQGLNYGYTF	TGTGCCAGCAGTTTAGTGGGACAGGGCCTTAACTATGGCTACACCTTC
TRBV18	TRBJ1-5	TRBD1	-	CASSPGQGHQPQHF	TGTGCCAGCTCACCTGGACAGGGGCATCAGCCCCAGCATTTT
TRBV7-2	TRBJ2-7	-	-	CASSLVTDRYSYEQYF	TGTGCCAGCAGCTTAGTCACCGACAGATACTCCTACGAGCAGTACTTC
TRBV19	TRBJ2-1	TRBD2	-	CASSPTSGSYNEQFF	TGTGCCAGTAGTCCTACTAGCGGGTCATACAATGAGCAGTTCTTC
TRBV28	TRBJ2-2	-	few	CASSLSGTNTGELFF	TGTGCCAGCAGTTTATCAGGGACGAACACCGGGGAGCTGTTTTTT
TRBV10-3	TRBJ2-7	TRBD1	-	CAIRGTGAEQYF	TGTGCCATCAGGGGGACAGGGGCCGAGCAGTACTTC